Shown below are 13 T cell receptor beta chains from a single sample sequenced in a study of CD8 T cells in Susac syndrome. When the RNA was reverse transcribed, random hexamers were used with an input of about 0.5 to 1 ug. TCRdb re-called the immunoSEQ multiplex PCR reads with MiXCR, one entry per CDR3 protein. The repertoire includes around 130,000 distinct CDR3 sequences, more than 75% of them detected once, and 0.24% sits in the top ten. The material sequenced was CD8+ T cells from PBMCs. These receptors all come from a human donor with multiple sclerosis.

CDR3 sequence reads: CASSPLNDLYEQYF. The CDR3, as DNA: TGTGCCAGCAGTCCACTAAATGACCTCTACGAGCAGTACTTC. The V gene is TRBV27, the J gene TRBJ2-7; D unclear. V lost 5 bases and J lost 3, with 14 bases in between. Germline V CDR1 and CDR2: MNHEY, SMNVEV (reference sequence). The CDR3 has 14 residues.

This chain joins TRBV11-2 and TRBJ2-1, with unresolved D. The CDR3 contains 14 residues. V lost 1 base and J 7 bases, leaving 11 bases between the germline ends. The germline V gene encodes CDR1 SGHAT and CDR2 FQNNGV. This chain's CDR3 is CASSLVDLWNEQFF. The CDR3 DNA is TGTGCCAGCAGCTTAGTCGACTTGTGGAATGAGCAGTTCTTC.

Comments on this clonotype: One junction end does not reproduce the germline sequence, and a read error may be involved. J is TRBJ1-1 and V is TRBV2; possibly TRBD1 for D (5 bases). The CDR3 contains 13 residues. CDR1 SNHLY and CDR2 FYNNEI come from the germline V gene. CDR3 amino acids: CASSEGVRPEAFF. In nucleotides, the CDR3 is TGTGCCAGCAGCGAAGGGGTGAGGCCTGAAGCTTTCTTT.

This clonotype was recorded once. The chain links TRBV7-2 to TRBJ2-7; D gene ambiguous. Germline CDR1 SGHTA, CDR2 FQGNSA. The CDR3 sequence is 14 residues long. V shed 1 base and J shed 3 bases, with 10 bases lying between them. CDR3 coding DNA: TGTGCCAGCAGCTTAGGTGGCGAGAGCTACGAGCAGTACTTC. Amino acids: CASSLGGESYEQYF.

The rearrangement uses TRBV19 and TRBJ1-2, with a weak D call TRBD1 (5 bases). The CDR3 covers 14 residues. Germline V CDR1 and CDR2: LNHDA, SQIVND (reference sequence). Trimming cost V 4 bases and J 3 bases, with 12 bases left between them. CDR3 DNA: TGTGCCAGTAGTACGGACATCAACGACTATGGCTACACCTTC. Its protein product is CASSTDINDYGYTF.

V is TRBV29-1 and J is TRBJ2-3; D gene ambiguous. This CDR3 has 12 residues. The V end was cut by 4 bases, the J end by 0 bases, with 5 bases between. In germline, CDR1 is SQVTM, CDR2 ANQGSEA. As DNA, the CDR3 is TGCAGCGTTGTCGAGAGCACAGATACGCAGTATTTT. The encoded protein is CSVVESTDTQYF.

This sequence joins TRBV6-2 or TRBV6-3 and TRBJ2-4; D is possibly TRBD2 (6 bases). CDR3 length: 13 residues. V lost 0 bases to trimming and J lost 8 bases, with 8 bases between them. Germline V gives CDR1 MNHEY, CDR2 SVGEGT. The DNA for the CDR3 is TGTGCCAGCAGTTACTCGGGGGGTGACATTCAGTACTTC. Translating gives CASSYSGGDIQYF.

The chain joins TRBV3-1 to TRBJ2-1, with 7 bases identical to TRBD2. V trimming: 0 bases; J trimming: 4 bases; junction bases outside the gene matches: 6. CDR1 and CDR2 (germline): LGHDT, YNNKEL (reference sequence). The CDR3 extends over 16 amino acids. The chain's CDR3 is CASSQDIPSGYNEQFF. CDR3 DNA: TGTGCCAGCAGCCAAGATATTCCTAGCGGATACAATGAGCAGTTCTTC.

The CDR3 loop reads CASSQSEAGEGNTQYF. DNA of the CDR3: TGCGCCAGCAGTCAATCGGAGGCGGGAGAGGGAAATACGCAGTATTTT. This chain links TRBV23-1 with TRBJ2-3; the match to TRBD2 covers 7 bases. TRBV23-1 is sorted into the ORF group, with uncertain function. The V segment lost 0 bases and the J segment 7 bases; nucleotides outside the gene matches: 10. This CDR3 is built from 16 residues.

J is TRBJ1-2 and V is TRBV30; D remains unclear. V was trimmed by 0 bases and J by 0 bases, leaving 5 bases between them. In germline, CDR1 is GTSNPN, CDR2 SVGIG (reference sequence). This CDR3 spans 13 amino acids. The DNA of the CDR3 is TGTGCCTGGAGTGTAGGAACTAACTATGGCTACACCTTC. Translation gives CAWSVGTNYGYTF.

The chain couples TRBV4-1 to TRBJ1-1; D ambiguous. CDR1 and CDR2 from the germline V gene are MGHRA and YSYEKL. The CDR3 consists of 14 residues. With 3 bases removed from V and 0 bases from J, the gap between germline ends came to 8 bases. The CDR3 region is CASSQGEMNTEAFF. In DNA form, the CDR3 reads TGCGCCAGCAGCCAGGGAGAAATGAACACTGAAGCTTTCTTT.

The CDR3 sequence is CAWGTEGTDSNQPQHF. The CDR3 DNA reads TGTGCCTGGGGGACGGAGGGTACCGATAGCAATCAGCCCCAGCATTTT. The chain joins TRBV30 to TRBJ1-5, with D possibly TRBD1 on 5 matching bases. This CDR3 is 16 amino acids long. Germline lookup yields CDR1 GTSNPN and CDR2 SVGIG (reference sequence). V was clipped by 5 bases and J by 0 bases, with 17 bases between them. Full variable domain (missing parts from reference TRBV30 and TRBJ1-5): SQTIHQWPATLVQPVGSPLSLECTVEGTSNPNLYWYRQAAGRGLQLLFYSVGIGQISSEVPQNLSASRPQDRQFILSSKKLLLSDSGFYLCAWGTEGTDSNQPQHFGDGTRLSIL.

The V gene is TRBV4-3, the J gene TRBJ2-7; possibly TRBD2 for D (6 bases). Germline loops: CDR1 LGHNA, CDR2 YSLEER. This CDR3 has 15 amino acids. V shed 0 bases and J shed 4 bases, with 13 bases lying between them. The CDR3 region is CASSQESGLLYEQYF. CDR3 sequence (DNA): TGCGCCAGCAGCCAAGAATCAGGACTATTATACGAGCAGTACTTC.